Below, one T cell receptor (beta chain) is given with its context. The data are from a study of shared clonotypes between healthy human individuals. The DNA input per sorted-subset replicate PCR was around 200 ng, corresponding to 25,000 to 30,000 T cell genomes. Assay used: immunoSEQ multiplex PCR; TCRdb lists only in-frame clones, some missing. The repertoire holds about 180,000 clones, with 90% to 95% as singletons. This TCR derives from a woman in her 30s in good health. Sequences were obtained from naive CD4+ T cells sorted from blood. Subset: CD45RA+ positively selected.

CDR3 in amino acids: CASSATGSGNTIYF. As DNA, the CDR3 is TGCGCCAGCAGCGCGACAGGGTCCGGAAACACCATATATTTT. The V call is TRBV5-1, the J call TRBJ1-3, with TRBD1 identical over 7 bases. The CDR3 has 14 residues. The germline gives CDR1 SGHRS, CDR2 YFSETQ. Trimming at V came to 4 bases and at J to 4 bases, leaving 5 bases not matched to a gene. The full variable domain, with the rest looked up from reference TRBV5-1 and TRBJ1-3, is KAGVTQTPRYLIKTRGQQVTLSCSPISGHRSVSWYQQTPGQGLQFLFEYFSETQRNKGNFPGRFSGRQFSNSRSEMNVSTLELGDSALYLCASSATGSGNTIYFGEGSWLTVV.